Detailed here is one T cell receptor (beta chain). The data derive from a study of T cell changes during pregnancy in multiple sclerosis. Sequencing used immunoSEQ multiplex PCR; TCRdb keeps in-frame clones, though not all of them. The sample carries around 71,000 clones, around nine tenths recorded once. The CDR3 is made up of 14 amino acids. CDR1 WNHNN and CDR2 SYGVQD come from the germline V gene (reference sequence). V was cut by 0 bases and J by 7 bases, with 13 bases left in between. The TCR originated in a female donor with multiple sclerosis, enrolled in a pregnancy study. The material sequenced was peripheral blood, taken in the third trimester of pregnancy. The V and J genes are TRBV10-1 and TRBJ2-7, with D maybe TRBD2 (5 bases). The CDR3, as DNA: TGCGCCAGCAGTGAGTCGTCGGGATCGGGTGAGCAGTACTTC. Translating gives CASSESSGSGEQYF.